This entry describes one TCR beta chain. Assay execution took place at the deep level. Sorted subsets were amplified in replicate PCRs using around 200 ng DNA, 30,000 to 35,000 T cell genomes. Assay: immunoSEQ multiplex PCR; the TCRdb copy retains only in-frame clones and omits some. Seen here are 190,000 or so clones, approximately 70% observed once, and the top ten hold around 9.3%. The data are from a study of shared clonotypes between healthy human individuals. The germline V gene encodes CDR1 SGHNT and CDR2 YENEEA. The CDR3 runs to 16 residues. The V and J ends lost 2 bases and 0 bases respectively, with 10 bases between them. Donors were Caucasian adults residing in Nashville, Tennessee, USA. Memory CD4+ cells were the fraction left after CD45RA+ naive selection.

Sequencing input: memory CD4+ T cells sorted from blood. Subset defined: CD45RA-negative fraction. The chain employs TRBV11-3 and TRBJ2-2; no definite D call. This clonotype was sampled from a man aged 25-40 years in good health. CDR3 nucleotide sequence: TGTGCCAGCAGCTTATTGTCACAGACGAACACCGGGGAGCTGTTTTTT. It encodes CASSLLSQTNTGELFF. The full variable domain, rest sourced from reference TRBV11-3 and TRBJ2-2, is EAGVVQSPRYKIIEKKQPVAFWCNPISGHNTLYWYLQNLGQGPELLIRYENEEAVDDSQLPKDRFSAERLKGVDSTLKIQPAELGDSAVYLCASSLLSQTNTGELFFGEGSRLTVL.